This entry concerns a single T cell receptor (beta chain). Its antigen is as yet unknown. This entry belongs to a study of cytomegalovirus exposure and HLA in healthy donors. The V end lost 8 bases, the J end lost 2 bases, and 13 bases lay between the germline ends. The CDR3 is 13 amino acids. The V gene's germline CDR1 is SNHLY and CDR2 FYNNEI. Primers: 60 Vbeta forward and 13 Jbeta reverse. The protocol was immunoSEQ multiplex PCR, while the TCRdb copy is restricted to in-frame clones and leaves out a portion. Here the sample spans roughly 200,000 clones, 76% being singletons. Study-level results: Most sequenced TCRs were rare (though some public TCRs occurred in many donors).

Sample: PBMCs. This TCR was recovered from a man between 18 and 29 years old in good health and CMV-seronegative. The V call is TRBV2, the J call TRBJ2-7; the D is unclear. The CDR3 reads CASRPTLTYEQYF. DNA of the CDR3: TGTGCCAGCCGTCCCACTCTCACCTACGAGCAGTACTTC.